The 18 T cell receptor beta chains below all came from one sample that was sequenced in a study of cytomegalovirus exposure and HLA in healthy donors. The PCR employed 60 Vbeta primers together with 13 Jbeta primers. The data were produced by immunoSEQ multiplex PCR, yet TCRdb's version contains in-frame clones alone and is incomplete. The table shows 130,000 or so clones, with more than 70% occurring only once. Sequenced material: PBMCs. These receptor sequences come from a woman aged 60-75 years in good health and CMV-seronegative.

A single count supports this clone. The chain uses TRBV9 and TRBJ1-4; possible D gene TRBD1, 5 bases. This CDR3 spans 15 amino acids. The V and J ends lost 0 bases and 7 bases respectively, with 13 bases between them. Germline loops: CDR1 SGDLS, CDR2 YYNGEE. Written as DNA, the CDR3 is TGTGCCAGCAGCGTAGCCCCCCAGGGTGGTGAAAAACTGTTTTTT. It yields the protein CASSVAPQGGEKLFF.

The chain uses TRBV4-2 and TRBJ2-1; a weak D match, TRBD2 (6 bases). The V gene's germline CDR1 is LGHNA and CDR2 YNFKEQ. The CDR3 extends over 16 amino acids. V lost 1 base and J 3 bases, leaving 13 bases between the germline ends. The DNA for the CDR3 is TGTGCCAGCAGCCAAGTGGCCAGCGGGCGCTACAATGAGCAGTTCTTC. Protein product: CASSQVASGRYNEQFF.

This chain connects TRBV7-3 to TRBJ2-7, with 10 bases lining up with TRBD1. The CDR3 length is 15 residues. Germline trimming cut 5 bases from V and 6 bases from J; bases unmatched to any gene: 10. Germline V gene lookup returns CDR1 SGHTA and CDR2 FQGTGA. The CDR3 bases are TGTGCCAGCAGCCCGGGAGGACAGGGGGACCCCGAGCAGTACTTC. Its translation: CASSPGGQGDPEQYF.

The rearrangement joins TRBV30 to TRBJ1-3; D remains unclear. The germline V and J ends were trimmed by 3 bases and 0 bases, with 6 bases remaining between them. In germline, CDR1 is GTSNPN, CDR2 SVGIG (reference sequence). The CDR3 sequence is 13 residues long. Written as DNA, the CDR3 is TGTGCCTGGAGGGGCAGCTCTGGAAACACCATATATTTT. This gives the protein CAWRGSSGNTIYF.

The V call is TRBV7-8, the J call TRBJ2-3, with a weak D call TRBD2 (5 bases). Trimming took 5 bases from V and 8 from J, leaving 11 bases between them. Germline lookup yields CDR1 SGHVS and CDR2 FQNEAQ. This CDR3 comprises 12 residues. Here the CDR3 reads CASSDTRSTQYF. CDR3 DNA sequence: TGTGCCAGCAGCGATACTAGGAGTACGCAGTATTTT.

This chain connects TRBV13 to TRBJ2-7; 10 bases match TRBD1. Losses at the gene ends were 3 bases for V and 6 bases for J; bases not matched to a gene: 8. CDR3 length: 15 amino acids. Germline CDR1 reads PRHDT; CDR2 reads FYEKMQ (reference sequence). For the CDR3, the DNA is TGTGCCAGCAGCTTTTTGGGACAGGGGTCGTCCGAGCAGTACTTC. Translation: CASSFLGQGSSEQYF.

The chain is built from TRBV10-3 and TRBJ2-7, with TRBD1 matching over 8 bases. The CDR3 has 14 residues. The ends lost 4 bases at V and 3 bases at J; junction bases unmatched: 5. The germline gives CDR1 ENHRY, CDR2 SYGVKD. The CDR3 is CAISGRTGFYEQYF. The CDR3 DNA sequence: TGTGCCATCAGTGGCAGGACAGGGTTCTACGAGCAGTACTTC.

This clone was counted between two and nine times. V and J are TRBV19 and TRBJ1-4; tentatively, D is TRBD1 (5 bases). The CDR3 runs to 15 residues. Germline-derived CDR1 and CDR2 are LNHDA and SQIVND (reference sequence). The ends were cut back, 8 bases at V and 1 base at J, with 14 bases in the middle. CDR3 coding DNA: TGTGCCAGTCGCGGGCCGGGGGGAACTAATGAAAAACTGTTTTTT. Protein sequence: CASRGPGGTNEKLFF.

This chain joins TRBV28 and TRBJ1-5, with 9 bases identical to TRBD1. With 5 bases clipped from V and 1 base from J, the junction kept 6 bases outside the gene matches. Germline V lookup: CDR1 MDHEN, CDR2 SYDVKM. CDR3 length: 16 amino acids. The CDR3 here is CASSHTGTGSNQPQHF. The CDR3 nucleotides are TGTGCCAGCAGTCACACCGGGACAGGGAGCAATCAGCCCCAGCATTTT.

The chain employs TRBV30 and TRBJ2-5; 13 nucleotides match TRBD2. After removal of 2 bases from V and 5 bases from J, the junction contained 8 bases not matched to a gene. In germline, CDR1 is GTSNPN, CDR2 SVGIG (reference sequence). CDR3 length: 16 residues. CDR3 sequence reads: CAWSKRTSGRRETQYF. The CDR3 coding sequence is TGTGCCTGGAGTAAGAGGACTAGCGGGAGAAGGGAGACCCAGTACTTC.

This rearrangement joins TRBV29-1 to TRBJ1-2; D is possibly TRBD1 (5 bases). The V and J ends lost 2 bases and 4 bases respectively, with 17 bases between them. Per germline, CDR1 SQVTM and CDR2 ANQGSEA. CDR3 length: 15 residues. The CDR3 region has the DNA TGCAGCGTTGAAACTCCGCCGGGGGGACGCTATGGCTACACCTTC. This codes for CSVETPPGGRYGYTF.

The chain has TRBV5-1 and TRBJ2-5; TRBD1 matches 10 bases. Germline-derived CDR1 and CDR2 are SGHRS and YFSETQ. J lost 4 bases, V lost 3 bases, and 3 bases had no gene match. CDR3 length: 14 residues. CDR3 coding DNA: TGCGCCAGCAGCTCCGGACAGGGGGGAGAGACCCAGTACTTC. Translation gives CASSSGQGGETQYF.

In this sample, this clone turned up a few times. The chain is built from TRBV20-1 and TRBJ1-1; D not resolved. CDR1 is DFQATT and CDR2 is SNEGSKA in the germline V gene (reference sequence). Deletions cut 3 bases from V and 7 bases from J, with 9 bases between. This CDR3 is built from 11 residues. The CDR3 nucleotides read TGCAGTGCTAGCCCCGCTAATGAAGCTTTCTTT. Protein product: CSASPANEAFF.

This clone was detected once. The chain carries TRBV6-5 and TRBJ1-2; TRBD1 agrees at 7 bases. Germline CDR1 and CDR2: MNHEY and SVGAGI. V lost 4 bases, J lost 4 bases, and 9 bases stayed unmatched. The CDR3 has 15 residues. Here the CDR3 DNA reads TGTGCCAGCAGTTCTTTGACAGGGTCGATCTATGGCTACACCTTC. It is translated as CASSSLTGSIYGYTF.

The CDR3 nucleotides are TGCGCCAGCAGCCAACCCCGGACAGGGATACGGCAGCCCCAGCATTTT. Encoded protein: CASSQPRTGIRQPQHF. The chain recombines TRBV4-1 with TRBJ1-5; TRBD1 matches at 8 bases. CDR3 size: 16 residues. The V gene end was trimmed by 2 bases and the J gene end by 7 bases; junction bases not matched to a gene: 10. Germline V CDR1 and CDR2: MGHRA, YSYEKL.

The rearrangement uses TRBV5-1 and TRBJ2-4; 11 bases agree with TRBD1. Per germline, CDR1 SGHRS and CDR2 YFSETQ. CDR3 length: 15 amino acids. With 4 bases clipped from V and 11 bases from J, the junction kept 11 bases outside the gene matches. The CDR3 nucleotides are TGCGCCAGCAGCCCCGGGACAGGGGGTGAGACCCTTCAGTACTTC. It specifies CASSPGTGGETLQYF.

The chain uses TRBV15 and TRBJ2-5, with D possibly matching TRBD1 (6 bases). The CDR3 is 16 residues long. V was cut by 1 base and J by 5 bases, with 17 bases left in between. Germline V gene lookup returns CDR1 LNHNV and CDR2 YYDKDF (reference sequence). CDR3 sequence: CATSRGTPSGEETQYF. The CDR3, as DNA: TGTGCCACCAGCAGAGGAACCCCATCAGGGGAGGAGACCCAGTACTTC. Combining the CDR3 with reference TRBV15 and TRBJ2-5 gives the whole variable domain DAMVIQNPRYQVTQFGKPVTLSCSQTLNHNVMYWYQQKSSQAPKLLFHYYDKDFNNEADTPDNFQSRRPNTSFCFLDIRSPGLGDTAMYLCATSRGTPSGEETQYFGPGTRLLVL.

The table lists this clone with a few counts. J is TRBJ1-4 and V is TRBV4-1; D uncertain. Per the germline V gene, CDR1 is MGHRA and CDR2 is YSYEKL. Trimming removed 1 base at V and 5 bases at J, with 11 bases between. The CDR3 consists of 15 residues. In DNA, the CDR3 is TGCGCCAGCAGCCAAGGAACGGGGTGGAATGAAAAACTGTTTTTT. Protein sequence: CASSQGTGWNEKLFF.